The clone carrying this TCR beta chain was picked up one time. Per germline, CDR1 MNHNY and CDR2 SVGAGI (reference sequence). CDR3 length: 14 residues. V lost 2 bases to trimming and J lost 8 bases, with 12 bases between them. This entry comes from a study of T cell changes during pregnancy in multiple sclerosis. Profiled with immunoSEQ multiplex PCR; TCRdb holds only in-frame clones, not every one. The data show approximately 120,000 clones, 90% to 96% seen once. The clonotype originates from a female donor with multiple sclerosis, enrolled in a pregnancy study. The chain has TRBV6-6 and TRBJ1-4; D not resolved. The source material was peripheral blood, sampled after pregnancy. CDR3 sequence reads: CASSYTGSREKLFF. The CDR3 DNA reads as TGTGCCAGCAGTTACACTGGGTCTAGAGAAAAACTGTTTTTT.